This T cell receptor (beta chain) was obtained from a study of CD8+CD57+ T cells in acquired aplastic anemia (dated by TCRdb to between 2017 and 2018). Regarding the complete study: Extracted DNA from sorted CD4+ and CD8+ cells averaged 3.2 ug, ranging from roughly 0.17 to 30 ug. CD8+CD57+ expansion was defined as frequency above the mean frequency observed in healthy subjects. Summary of the overall study and its limitations: No significant difference in CD8+ Simpson's diversity was found between patients and healthy controls (P=0.060). Around 31 CD8+ CDR3 sequences were shared between patients and controls but appeared highly expressed in patients and within their immunodominant clones.

Trimming accounts for 2 bases at V and 3 bases at J, while the number of junction bases matched to no gene is 8. Looking up the germline V gene yields CDR1 SGDLS and CDR2 YYNGEE. There are 15 amino acids in the CDR3, from cysteine to phenylalanine inclusive. Solely the CDR3 DNA is kept, with 45 bases framed from the first base. Expansion of CD8+CD57+ cells had been shown by flow cytometry in the patients chosen for sequencing. Severe acquired aplastic anemia was diagnosed in all patients according to International Study of Aplastic Anemia and Agranulocytosis and Camitta criteria. No therapy had been received by the patients at the time of blood sampling. TCR repertoires of sorted CD4+ and CD8+ blood T cells from severe aplastic anemia patients and healthy subjects were deep-sequenced in the study. In the USA, patient enrollment took place under clinicaltrials.gov protocols 00001620, 01623167, 00001397, 00071045, 00081523 and 00961064. Ficoll-Paque density gradient centrifugation was used to isolate peripheral blood mononuclear cells. Before DNA extraction, CD4+ and CD8+ T cells were sorted with FACS or magnetic beads.

Profiling of TCR beta VDJ combinations and CDR3 sequences used genomic DNA as the template. An Illumina HiSeq 2000 was the platform used for TCR repertoire sequencing. Under the source paper's analysis protocol: Repertoires were assessed using TRBV/TRBJ rearrangement plots, CDR3 size and DJ length profiles, and Simpson's diversity index. The immunodominant clone was defined as the most abundant DNA sequence in deep sequencing data. CDR3 amino acid sequences were screened for sharing across subjects and compared with published repertoires and the VDJdb database. TCRdb ran its own pipeline on the public reads, namely fastp trimming at Q25 and MiXCR clone calling, and kept in-frame beta chains. Rows are unified per CDR3 protein, each entry keeping the most common DNA and genes. The V and J calls, along with clone size, are taken from TCRdb and not from the paper's own processing. The sample includes around 180,000 distinct CDR3 sequences, with roughly 50% observed a single time. The ten largest make up about an eighth of the sample.

Remarks on this clonotype: The specificity of this receptor is unknown. Base qualities are missing; no much larger clone stands one base away.

Sequencing was performed on sorted CD4+, CD8+, or CD8+CD57+ T cells (not recorded which) from PBMCs. The clonotype comes from a human donor with aplastic anemia. The rearrangement joined TRBV9 to TRBJ2-7; TRBD1 agrees with 7 junctional bases. The CDR3 amino acid sequence is: CASSVGTDPYYEQYF. The DNA reads TGTGCCAGCAGCGTTGGGACAGATCCGTACTACGAGCAGTACTTC.